This note documents a single T cell receptor (beta chain) sequence. Its antigen is not known. This entry comes from a study of cytotoxic CD8 clonotypes in ibrutinib-treated CLL. Overall study: For this cohort, patients were about a dozen relapsed/refractory and some 15 treatment-naive, while some 18 were IGHV unmutated.

V shed 2 bases, J shed 3 bases, and the junction held 2 bases outside the gene matches. Germline V CDR1 and CDR2: SGHVS, FQNEAQ. This CDR3 spans 14 amino acids. TCRdb's copy holds only in-frame clones and misses some; the assay was immunoSEQ multiplex PCR. Seen here are about 85,000 clones, roughly 77% observed once, and the top ten hold approximately 5.1%. Points from the study as a whole: Sustained-remission and progressing patients had different sampling times. T-cell clonality at baseline went above that of age-matched healthy donors and rose and fell with circulating CD8+ T-cell counts.

This specimen was PBMCs, taken after 12 months of ibrutinib treatment. This clonotype was obtained from a human donor with chronic lymphocytic leukemia. V usage is TRBV7-8 and J usage is TRBJ2-7; 9 bases match TRBD1. CDR3 in DNA: TGTGCCAGCAGCTTACCGACAGGGGGCTACGAGCAGTACTTC. Its translation is CASSLPTGGYEQYF.